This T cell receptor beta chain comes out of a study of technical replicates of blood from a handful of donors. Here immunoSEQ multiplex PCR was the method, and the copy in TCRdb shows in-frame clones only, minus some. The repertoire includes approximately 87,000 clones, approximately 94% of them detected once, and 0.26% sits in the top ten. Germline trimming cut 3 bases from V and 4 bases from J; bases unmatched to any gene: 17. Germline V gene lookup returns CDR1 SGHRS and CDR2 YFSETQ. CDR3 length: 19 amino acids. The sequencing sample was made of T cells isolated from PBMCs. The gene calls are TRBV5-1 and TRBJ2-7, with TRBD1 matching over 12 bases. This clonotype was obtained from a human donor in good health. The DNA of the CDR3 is TGCGCCAGCAGCTACTCCGGGACAGGGGGCGGTAGCGGGGGATACGAGCAGTACTTC. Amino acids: CASSYSGTGGGSGGYEQYF.